This T cell receptor (beta chain) was sequenced during a study of T cells after yellow fever vaccination. Study outcomes and limitations: Abundant contaminating clonotypes from the bulk population could appear in FACS-sorted repertoires. Post-booster repertoires again held most primary-vaccination clones (about 96% CD4, 85% to 90% CD8).

The germline V gene encodes CDR1 SGHVS and CDR2 FQNEAQ. CDR3 length: 15 amino acids. Remarks on this clonotype: Its antigen is as yet unknown. A junction end diverges from the germline sequence, so it may reflect a read error.

Conversion of TCR transcripts into cDNA relied on 5'RACE template switching, which added a universal primer site and UMIs. TCRdb reprocessed the 5' RACE reads via MiXCR and lists one record per CDR3 protein. In the table there are more than 350,000 distinct CDR3 sequences, around 10% of which are singletons. This specimen consisted of PBMCs, obtained on the day of the first yellow fever vaccination. This TCR came from a man aged 18 to 30 who received the YFV17D yellow fever vaccine. J is TRBJ2-7 and V is TRBV7-8; D is perhaps TRBD1 (6 bases). Here the CDR3 DNA reads TGTGCCAGCAGCCTAGCCGACACAGGGCCCCTGGGGCAGTACTTC. Translating gives CASSLADTGPLGQYF.